Given below is one T cell receptor (beta chain) in context. Its antigen is undetermined. These data come from a study of vaccination and CD4 T cells after COVID-19. Treatment defined: approximately 9-day PBMC culture with coronavirus spike peptide pools or control peptides (ViraFEST assay). Sequencing of DNA taken from cultured CD4+ T cells relied on the Oncomine TCR Beta short-read assay. TCRdb processed the PCR reads anew with MiXCR; each CDR3 protein has one entry. Among around 10,000 distinct CDR3 sequences, about 61% were seen once, and the ten largest hold more than 20%. Germline CDR1 reads LNHDA; CDR2 reads SQIVND (reference sequence). The V gene lost 8 bases and the J gene lost 2 bases, with 16 bases spanning the gap. The CDR3 is made up of 14 amino acids.

The source material was CD4+ T cells from blood, cultured in vitro. The sequence was collected from a human donor who had recovered from COVID-19. The V call is TRBV19, the J call TRBJ2-7, with unresolved D. For the CDR3, the DNA is TGTGCCAGTGAGGACCGAGGAAAGACCTACGAGCAGTACTTC. It yields the protein CASEDRGKTYEQYF.